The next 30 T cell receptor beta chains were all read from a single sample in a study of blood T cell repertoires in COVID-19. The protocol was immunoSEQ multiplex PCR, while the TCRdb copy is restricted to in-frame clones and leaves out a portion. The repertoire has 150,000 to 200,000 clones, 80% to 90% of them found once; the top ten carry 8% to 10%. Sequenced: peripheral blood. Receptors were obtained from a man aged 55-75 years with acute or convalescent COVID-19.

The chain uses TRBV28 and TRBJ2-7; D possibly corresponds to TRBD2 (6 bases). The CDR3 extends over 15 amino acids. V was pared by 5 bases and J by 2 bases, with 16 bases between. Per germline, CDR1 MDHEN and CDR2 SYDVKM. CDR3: CASSTAGGATYEQYF. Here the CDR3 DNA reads TGTGCCAGCAGTACCGCCGGGGGTGCTACCTACGAGCAGTACTTC.

The CDR3 region is CASSLTGGLGYGYTF. As DNA, the CDR3 is TGTGCCAGCAGCTTAACAGGTGGCCTCGGCTATGGCTACACCTTC. The chain employs TRBV7-6 and TRBJ1-2; D perhaps matches TRBD1 (5 bases). The CDR3 loop spans 15 amino acids. V lost 2 bases to trimming and J lost 4 bases, with 14 bases between them. CDR1 and CDR2 from the germline V gene are SGHVS and FNYEAQ.

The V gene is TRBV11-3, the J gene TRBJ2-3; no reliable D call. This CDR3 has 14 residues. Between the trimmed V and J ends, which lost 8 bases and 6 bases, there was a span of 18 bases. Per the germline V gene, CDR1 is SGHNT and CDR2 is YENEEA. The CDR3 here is CASGRIDSRDTQYF. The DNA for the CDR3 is TGTGCCAGCGGGCGAATCGATTCAAGGGATACGCAGTATTTT.

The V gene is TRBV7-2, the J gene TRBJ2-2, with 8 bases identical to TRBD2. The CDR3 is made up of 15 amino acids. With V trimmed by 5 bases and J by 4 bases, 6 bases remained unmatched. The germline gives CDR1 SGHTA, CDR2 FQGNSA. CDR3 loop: CASSPSGRGTGELFF. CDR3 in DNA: TGTGCCAGCAGCCCCAGCGGGAGAGGCACCGGGGAGCTGTTTTTT.

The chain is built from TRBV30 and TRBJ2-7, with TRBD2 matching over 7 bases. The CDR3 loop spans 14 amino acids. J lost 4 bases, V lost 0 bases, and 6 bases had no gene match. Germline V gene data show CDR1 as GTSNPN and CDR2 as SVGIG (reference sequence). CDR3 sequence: CAWSVWGGLYEQYF. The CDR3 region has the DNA TGTGCCTGGAGTGTGTGGGGAGGGCTTTACGAGCAGTACTTC.

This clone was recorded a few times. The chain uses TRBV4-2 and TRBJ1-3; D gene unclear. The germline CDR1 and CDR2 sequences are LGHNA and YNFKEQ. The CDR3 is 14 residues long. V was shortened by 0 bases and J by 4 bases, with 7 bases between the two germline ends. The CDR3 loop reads CASSQDMSGNTIYF. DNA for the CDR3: TGTGCCAGCAGCCAAGACATGTCCGGAAACACCATATATTTT.

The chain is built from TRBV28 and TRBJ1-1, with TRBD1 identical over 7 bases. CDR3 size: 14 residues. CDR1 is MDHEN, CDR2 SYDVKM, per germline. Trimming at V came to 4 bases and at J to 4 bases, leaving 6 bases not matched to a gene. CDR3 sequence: CASSSTGLGTEAFF. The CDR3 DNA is TGTGCCAGCAGTTCGACAGGGCTGGGCACTGAAGCTTTCTTT.

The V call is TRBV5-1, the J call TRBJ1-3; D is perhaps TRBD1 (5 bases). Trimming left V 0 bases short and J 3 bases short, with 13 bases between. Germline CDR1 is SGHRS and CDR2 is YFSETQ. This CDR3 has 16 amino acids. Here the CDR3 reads CASSLVGQGDGNTIYF. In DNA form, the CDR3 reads TGCGCCAGCAGCTTGGTGGGGCAGGGTGATGGAAACACCATATATTTT. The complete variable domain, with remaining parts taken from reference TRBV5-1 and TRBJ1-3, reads KAGVTQTPRYLIKTRGQQVTLSCSPISGHRSVSWYQQTPGQGLQFLFEYFSETQRNKGNFPGRFSGRQFSNSRSEMNVSTLELGDSALYLCASSLVGQGDGNTIYFGEGSWLTVV.

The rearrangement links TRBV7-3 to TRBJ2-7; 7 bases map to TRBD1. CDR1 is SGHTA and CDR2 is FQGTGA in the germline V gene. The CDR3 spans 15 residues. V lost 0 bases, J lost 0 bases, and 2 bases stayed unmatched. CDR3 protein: CASSLTPGGSYEQYF. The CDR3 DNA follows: TGTGCCAGCAGCTTAACACCAGGGGGCTCCTACGAGCAGTACTTC.

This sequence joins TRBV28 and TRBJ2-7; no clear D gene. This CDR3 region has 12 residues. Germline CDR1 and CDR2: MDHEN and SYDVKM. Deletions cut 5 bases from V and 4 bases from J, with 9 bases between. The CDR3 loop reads CASSERWYEQYF. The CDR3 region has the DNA TGTGCCAGCAGTGAACGGTGGTACGAGCAGTACTTC.

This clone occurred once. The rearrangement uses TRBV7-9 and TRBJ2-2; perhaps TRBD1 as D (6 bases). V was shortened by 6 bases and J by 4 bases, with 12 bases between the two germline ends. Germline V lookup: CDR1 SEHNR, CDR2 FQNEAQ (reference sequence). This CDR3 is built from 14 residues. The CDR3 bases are TGTGCCAGCAGGGCTACAGGGTCCACCGGGGAGCTGTTTTTT. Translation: CASRATGSTGELFF.

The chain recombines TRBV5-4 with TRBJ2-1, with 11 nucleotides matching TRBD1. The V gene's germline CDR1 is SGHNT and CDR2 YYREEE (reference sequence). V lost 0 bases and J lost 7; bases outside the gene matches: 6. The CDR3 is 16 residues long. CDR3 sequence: CASSLGRTGGPNEQFF. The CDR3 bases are TGTGCCAGCAGCTTGGGGCGGACAGGGGGCCCTAATGAGCAGTTCTTC. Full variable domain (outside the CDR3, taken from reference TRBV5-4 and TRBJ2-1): ETGVTQSPTHLIKTRGQQVTLRCSSQSGHNTVSWYQQALGQGPQFIFQYYREEENGRGNFPPRFSGLQFPNYSSELNVNALELDDSALYLCASSLGRTGGPNEQFFGPGTRLTVL.

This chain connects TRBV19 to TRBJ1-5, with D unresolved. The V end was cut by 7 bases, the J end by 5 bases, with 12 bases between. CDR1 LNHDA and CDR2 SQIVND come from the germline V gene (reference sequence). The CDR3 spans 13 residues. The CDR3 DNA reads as TGTGCCAGTAACCGGTACGGGGATCAGCCCCAGCATTTT. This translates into CASNRYGDQPQHF.

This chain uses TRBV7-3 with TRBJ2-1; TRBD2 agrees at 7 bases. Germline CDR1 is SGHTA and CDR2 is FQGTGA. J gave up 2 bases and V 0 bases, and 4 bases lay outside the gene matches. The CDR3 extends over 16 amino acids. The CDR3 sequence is CASSLTFGGAYNEQFF. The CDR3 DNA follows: TGTGCCAGCAGCTTAACGTTTGGGGGGGCCTACAATGAGCAGTTCTTC. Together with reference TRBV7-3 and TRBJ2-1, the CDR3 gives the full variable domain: GAGVSQTPSNKVTEKGKYVELRCDPISGHTALYWYRQSLGQGPEFLIYFQGTGAADDSGLPNDRFFAVRPEGSVSTLKIQRTERGDSAVYLCASSLTFGGAYNEQFFGPGTRLTVL.

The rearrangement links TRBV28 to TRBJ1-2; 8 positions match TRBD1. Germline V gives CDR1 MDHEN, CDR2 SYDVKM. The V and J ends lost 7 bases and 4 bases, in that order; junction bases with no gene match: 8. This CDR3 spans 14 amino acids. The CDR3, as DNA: TGTGCCAGCATTCCGGGACAGGCCTCCTATGGCTACACCTTC. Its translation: CASIPGQASYGYTF.

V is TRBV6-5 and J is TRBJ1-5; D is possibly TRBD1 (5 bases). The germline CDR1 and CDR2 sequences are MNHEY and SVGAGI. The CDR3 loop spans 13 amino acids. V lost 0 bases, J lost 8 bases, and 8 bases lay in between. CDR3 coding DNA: TGTGCCAGCAGTTACTCGGGGCGTGAGCCCCAGCATTTT. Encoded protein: CASSYSGREPQHF.

CDR3 sequence: CASSKAASSYNEQFF. In DNA, the CDR3 is TGTGCCAGCAGCAAGGCGGCGAGCTCCTACAATGAGCAGTTCTTC. The chain links TRBV21-1 to TRBJ2-1; the D call in the table, TRBD2, was not verified against the DNA. TRBV21-1 is a documented pseudogene. The CDR3 spans 15 residues.

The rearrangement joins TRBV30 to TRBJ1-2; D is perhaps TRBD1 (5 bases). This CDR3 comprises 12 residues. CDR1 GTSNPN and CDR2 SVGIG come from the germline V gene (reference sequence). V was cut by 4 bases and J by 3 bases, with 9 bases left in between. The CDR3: CAWTGWDYGYTF. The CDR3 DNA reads TGTGCCTGGACAGGGTGGGACTATGGCTACACCTTC.

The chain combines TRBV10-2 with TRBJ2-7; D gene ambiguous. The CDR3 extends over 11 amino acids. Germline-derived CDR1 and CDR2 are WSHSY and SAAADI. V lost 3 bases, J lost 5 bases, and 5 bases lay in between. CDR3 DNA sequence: TGCGCCAGCAGTGAAGCACACGAGCAGTACTTC. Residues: CASSEAHEQYF.

The DNA for the CDR3 is TGTGCCAGCAGCGACCGCGGGGGGGGAGATACGCAGTATTTT. The encoded protein is CASSDRGGGDTQYF. The rearrangement uses TRBV9 and TRBJ2-3; 9 bases match TRBD2. V shed 3 bases, J shed 5 bases, and the junction held 4 bases outside the gene matches. The CDR3 runs 14 residues. Germline assignment: CDR1 SGDLS and CDR2 YYNGEE.

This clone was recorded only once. CDR3 nucleotide sequence: TGCGCCAGCAGCCCCTTGGGTAGCGGAACTAAAAGCTCCTACAATGAGCAGTTCTTC. As protein: CASSPLGSGTKSSYNEQFF. The V gene is TRBV5-1, the J gene TRBJ2-1; a weak D match, TRBD2 (6 bases). V shed 4 bases and J shed 0 bases, with 23 bases lying between them. Germline V gives CDR1 SGHRS, CDR2 YFSETQ. CDR3 size: 19 residues.

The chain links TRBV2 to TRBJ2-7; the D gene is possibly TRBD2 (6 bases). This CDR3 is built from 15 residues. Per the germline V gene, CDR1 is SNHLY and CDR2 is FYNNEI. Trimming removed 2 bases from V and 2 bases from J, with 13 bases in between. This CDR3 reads CASSEMGGFTYEQYF. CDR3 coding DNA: TGTGCCAGCAGTGAAATGGGGGGATTCACCTACGAGCAGTACTTC.

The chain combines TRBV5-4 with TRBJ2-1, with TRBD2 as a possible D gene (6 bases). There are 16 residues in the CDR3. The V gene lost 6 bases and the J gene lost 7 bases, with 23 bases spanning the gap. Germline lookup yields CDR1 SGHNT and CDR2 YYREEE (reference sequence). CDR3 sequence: CASTHLATHNGNEQFF. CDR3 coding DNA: TGTGCCAGCACTCATCTAGCGACCCACAATGGGAATGAGCAGTTCTTC. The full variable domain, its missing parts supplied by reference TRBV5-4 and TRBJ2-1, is ETGVTQSPTHLIKTRGQQVTLRCSSQSGHNTVSWYQQALGQGPQFIFQYYREEENGRGNFPPRFSGLQFPNYSSELNVNALELDDSALYLCASTHLATHNGNEQFFGPGTRLTVL.

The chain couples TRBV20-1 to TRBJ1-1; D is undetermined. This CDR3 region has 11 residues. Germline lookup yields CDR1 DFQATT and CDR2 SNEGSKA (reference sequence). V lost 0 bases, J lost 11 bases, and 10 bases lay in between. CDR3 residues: CSARDRGSAFF. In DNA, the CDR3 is TGCAGTGCTAGAGACCGGGGTTCGGCTTTCTTT.

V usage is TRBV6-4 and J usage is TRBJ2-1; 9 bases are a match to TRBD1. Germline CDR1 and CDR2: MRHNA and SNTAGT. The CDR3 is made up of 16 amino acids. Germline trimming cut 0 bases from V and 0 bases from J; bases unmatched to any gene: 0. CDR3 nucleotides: TGTGCCAGCAGTGACTCGGGACAGGGCTCCTACAATGAGCAGTTCTTC. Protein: CASSDSGQGSYNEQFF.

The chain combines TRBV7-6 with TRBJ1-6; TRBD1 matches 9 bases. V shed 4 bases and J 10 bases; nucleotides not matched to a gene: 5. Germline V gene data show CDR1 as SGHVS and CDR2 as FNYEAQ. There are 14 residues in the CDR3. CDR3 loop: CASSWGQGGSPLHF. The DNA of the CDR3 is TGTGCCAGCAGCTGGGGACAGGGAGGATCACCCCTCCACTTT.

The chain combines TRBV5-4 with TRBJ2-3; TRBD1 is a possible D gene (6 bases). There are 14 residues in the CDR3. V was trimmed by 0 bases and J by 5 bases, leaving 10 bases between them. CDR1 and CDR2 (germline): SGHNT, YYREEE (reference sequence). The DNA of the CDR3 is TGTGCCAGCAGCTTGGATCACAGGGAAGATACGCAGTATTTT. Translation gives CASSLDHREDTQYF.

The chain's CDR3 is CASSEGGGPKNIQYF. CDR3 DNA sequence: TGTGCCAGCAGTGAAGGGGGGGGCCCGAAAAACATTCAGTACTTC. This chain links TRBV25-1 with TRBJ2-4; the D gene is possibly TRBD2 (7 bases). This CDR3 is 15 amino acids long. Trimming took 2 bases from V and 4 from J, leaving 12 bases between them. Germline CDR1 reads MGHDK; CDR2 reads SYGVNS.

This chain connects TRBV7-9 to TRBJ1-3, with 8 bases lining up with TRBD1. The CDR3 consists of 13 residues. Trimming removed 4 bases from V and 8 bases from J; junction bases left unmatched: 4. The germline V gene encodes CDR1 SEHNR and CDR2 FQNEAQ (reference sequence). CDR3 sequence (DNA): TGTGCCAGCAGCTCCAGGGGGCCGGACACCATATATTTT. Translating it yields CASSSRGPDTIYF.

This chain's CDR3 is CASSMAGMMDGSPLHF. CDR3 nucleotide sequence: TGTGCCAGTAGTATGGCCGGGATGATGGACGGTTCACCCCTCCACTTT. This chain links TRBV19 with TRBJ1-6; D call uncertain. V was trimmed by 3 bases and J by 9 bases, leaving 18 bases between them. Germline values: CDR1 LNHDA, CDR2 SQIVND (reference sequence). The CDR3 sequence is 16 residues long.